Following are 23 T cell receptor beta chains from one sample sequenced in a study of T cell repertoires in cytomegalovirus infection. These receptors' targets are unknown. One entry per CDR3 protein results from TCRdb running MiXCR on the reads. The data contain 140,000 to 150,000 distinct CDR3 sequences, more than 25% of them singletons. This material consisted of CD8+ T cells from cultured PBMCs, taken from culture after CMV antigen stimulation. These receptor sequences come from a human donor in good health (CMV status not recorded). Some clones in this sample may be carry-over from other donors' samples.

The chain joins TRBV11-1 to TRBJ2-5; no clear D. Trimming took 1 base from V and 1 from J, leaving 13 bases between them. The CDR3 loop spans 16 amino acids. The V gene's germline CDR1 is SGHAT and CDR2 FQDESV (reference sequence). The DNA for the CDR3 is TGTGCCAGCAGCTTAGTAGGCAAGCTCAGCCAAGAGACCCAGTACTTC. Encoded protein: CASSLVGKLSQETQYF.

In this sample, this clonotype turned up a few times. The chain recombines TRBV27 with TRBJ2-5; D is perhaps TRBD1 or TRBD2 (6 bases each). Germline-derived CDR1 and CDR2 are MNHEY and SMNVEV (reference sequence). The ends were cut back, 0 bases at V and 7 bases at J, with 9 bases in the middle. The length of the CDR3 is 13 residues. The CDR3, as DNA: TGTGCCAGCAGTTTATCTTCGGGGGCGACCCAGTACTTC. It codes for CASSLSSGATQYF.

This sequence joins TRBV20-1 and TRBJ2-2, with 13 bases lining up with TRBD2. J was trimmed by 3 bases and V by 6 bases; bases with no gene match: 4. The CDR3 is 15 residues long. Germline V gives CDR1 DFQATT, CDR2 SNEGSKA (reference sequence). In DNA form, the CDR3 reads TGCAGTGCCTCACTAGCGGGGGGGGACACCGGGGAGCTGTTTTTT. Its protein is CSASLAGGDTGELFF.

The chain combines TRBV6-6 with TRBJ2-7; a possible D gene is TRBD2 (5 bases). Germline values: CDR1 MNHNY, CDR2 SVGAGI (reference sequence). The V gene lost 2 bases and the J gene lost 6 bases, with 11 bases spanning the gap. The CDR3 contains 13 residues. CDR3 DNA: TGTGCCAGCAGTTACGGAGAGGGCTCCGAGCAGTACTTC. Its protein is CASSYGEGSEQYF.

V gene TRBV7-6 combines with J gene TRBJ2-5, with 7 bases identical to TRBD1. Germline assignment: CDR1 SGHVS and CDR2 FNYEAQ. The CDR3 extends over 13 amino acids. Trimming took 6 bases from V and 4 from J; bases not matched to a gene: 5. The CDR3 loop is CASRRQGRETQYF. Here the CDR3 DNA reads TGTGCCAGCAGGCGACAGGGTCGAGAGACCCAGTACTTC.

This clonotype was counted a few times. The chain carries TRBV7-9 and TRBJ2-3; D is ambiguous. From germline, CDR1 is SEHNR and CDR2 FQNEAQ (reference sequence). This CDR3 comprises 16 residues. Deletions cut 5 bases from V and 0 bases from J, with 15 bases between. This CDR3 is CASSPGDLPSTDTQYF. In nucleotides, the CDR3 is TGTGCCAGCAGCCCAGGTGATTTACCTAGCACAGATACGCAGTATTTT.

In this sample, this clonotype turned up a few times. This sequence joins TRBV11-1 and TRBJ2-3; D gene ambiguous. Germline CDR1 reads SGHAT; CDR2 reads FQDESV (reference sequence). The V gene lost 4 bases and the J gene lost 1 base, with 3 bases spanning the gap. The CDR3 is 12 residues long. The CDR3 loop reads CASSSRTDTQYF. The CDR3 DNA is TGTGCCAGCAGCTCCCGCACAGATACGCAGTATTTT. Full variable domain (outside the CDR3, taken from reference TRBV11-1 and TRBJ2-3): EAEVAQSPRYKITEKSQAVAFWCDPISGHATLYWYRQILGQGPELLVQFQDESVVDDSQLPKDRFSAERLKGVDSTLKIQPAELGDSAMYLCASSSRTDTQYFGPGTRLTVL.

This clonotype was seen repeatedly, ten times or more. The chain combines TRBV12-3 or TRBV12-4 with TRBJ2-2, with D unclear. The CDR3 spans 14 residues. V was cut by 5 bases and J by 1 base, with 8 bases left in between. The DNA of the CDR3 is TGTGCCAGCAGTCCCCACATGAACACCGGGGAGCTGTTTTTT. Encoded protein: CASSPHMNTGELFF.

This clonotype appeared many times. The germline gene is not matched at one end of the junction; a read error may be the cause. The CDR3 coding sequence is TGTGCCAGCAGCCTAATCGGGGGCGCGGCCCTCAACTTC. Translated: CASSLIGGAALNF. The chain employs TRBV28 and TRBJ1-2; D might be TRBD1 (6 bases). The germline V gene encodes CDR1 MDHEN and CDR2 SYDVKM. CDR3 length equals 13 residues.

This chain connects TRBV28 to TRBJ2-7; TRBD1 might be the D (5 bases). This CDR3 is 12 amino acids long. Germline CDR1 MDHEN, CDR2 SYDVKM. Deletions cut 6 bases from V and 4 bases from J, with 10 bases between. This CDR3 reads CASSHDSYEQYF. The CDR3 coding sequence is TGTGCCAGCAGCCATGACAGTTACGAGCAGTACTTC.

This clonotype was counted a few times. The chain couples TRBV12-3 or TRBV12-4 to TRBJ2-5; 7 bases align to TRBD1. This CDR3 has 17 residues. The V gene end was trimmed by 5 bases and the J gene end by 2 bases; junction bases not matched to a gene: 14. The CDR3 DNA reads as TGTGCCAGCAGTCCACTCCCGGGACAGCTTTTTCAAGAGACCCAGTACTTC. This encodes CASSPLPGQLFQETQYF.

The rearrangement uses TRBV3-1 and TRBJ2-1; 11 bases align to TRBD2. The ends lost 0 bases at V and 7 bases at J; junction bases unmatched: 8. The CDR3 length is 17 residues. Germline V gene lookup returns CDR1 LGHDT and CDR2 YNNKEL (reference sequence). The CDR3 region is CASSQDIIAGGTNEQFF. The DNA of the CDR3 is TGTGCCAGCAGCCAAGATATAATAGCGGGGGGGACAAATGAGCAGTTCTTC.

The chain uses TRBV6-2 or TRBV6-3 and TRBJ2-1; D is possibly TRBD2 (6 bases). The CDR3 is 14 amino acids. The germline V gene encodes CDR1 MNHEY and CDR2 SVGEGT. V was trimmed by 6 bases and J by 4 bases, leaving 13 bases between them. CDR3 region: CASSSPGTYNEQFF. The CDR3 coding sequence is TGTGCCAGCAGCTCTCCCGGGACTTACAATGAGCAGTTCTTC.

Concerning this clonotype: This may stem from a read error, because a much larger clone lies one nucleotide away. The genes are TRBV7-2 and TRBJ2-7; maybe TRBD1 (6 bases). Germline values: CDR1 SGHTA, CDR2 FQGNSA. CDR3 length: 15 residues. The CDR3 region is CVSSPTGIPSYEQYF. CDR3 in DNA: TGTGTCAGCAGCCCCACAGGGATCCCCTCCTACGAGCAGTACTTC. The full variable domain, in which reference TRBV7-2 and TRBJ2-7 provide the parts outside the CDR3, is GAGVSQSPSNKVTEKGKDVELRCDPISGHTALYWYRQSLGQGLEFLIYFQGNSAPDKSGLPSDRFSAERTGGSVSTLTIQRTQQEDSAVYLCVSSPTGIPSYEQYFGPGTRLTVT.

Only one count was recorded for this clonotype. CDR3 sequence (DNA): TGTGCCAGCAGTTACGACCAAGCCTCTGGGGCCAACGTCCTGACTTTC. Its translation: CASSYDQASGANVLTF. This chain uses TRBV6-6 with TRBJ2-6; unclear D gene. The CDR3 runs 16 residues. CDR1 is MNHNY and CDR2 is SVGAGI in the germline V gene (reference sequence). V lost 2 bases to trimming and J lost 0 bases, with 8 bases between them.

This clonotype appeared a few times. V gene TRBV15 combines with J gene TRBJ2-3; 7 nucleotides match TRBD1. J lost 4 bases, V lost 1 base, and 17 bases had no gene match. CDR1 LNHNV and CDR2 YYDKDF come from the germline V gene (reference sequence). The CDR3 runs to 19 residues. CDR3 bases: TGTGCCACCAGCAGAGGATGGTTTCCCCTTGGACAGGCCCCAGATACGCAGTATTTT. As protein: CATSRGWFPLGQAPDTQYF.

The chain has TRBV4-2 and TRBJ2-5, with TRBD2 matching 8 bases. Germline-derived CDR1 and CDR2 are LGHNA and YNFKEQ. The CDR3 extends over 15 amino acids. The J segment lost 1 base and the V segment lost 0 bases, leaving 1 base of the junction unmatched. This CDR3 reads CASSQEAGGQETQYF. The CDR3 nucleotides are TGTGCCAGCAGCCAAGAGGCGGGGGGCCAAGAGACCCAGTACTTC.

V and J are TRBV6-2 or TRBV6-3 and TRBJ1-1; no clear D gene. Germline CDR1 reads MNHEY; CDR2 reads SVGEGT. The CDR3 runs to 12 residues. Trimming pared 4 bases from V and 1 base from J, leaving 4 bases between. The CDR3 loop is CASSWGNTEAFF. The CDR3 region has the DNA TGTGCCAGCAGTTGGGGGAACACTGAAGCTTTCTTT.

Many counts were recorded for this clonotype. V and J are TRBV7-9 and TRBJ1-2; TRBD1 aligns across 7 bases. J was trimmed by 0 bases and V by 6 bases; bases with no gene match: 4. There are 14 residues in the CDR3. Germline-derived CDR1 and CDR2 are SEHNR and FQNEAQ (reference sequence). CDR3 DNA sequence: TGTGCCAGCAGTTCAGGACAGGCTAACTATGGCTACACCTTC. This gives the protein CASSSGQANYGYTF.

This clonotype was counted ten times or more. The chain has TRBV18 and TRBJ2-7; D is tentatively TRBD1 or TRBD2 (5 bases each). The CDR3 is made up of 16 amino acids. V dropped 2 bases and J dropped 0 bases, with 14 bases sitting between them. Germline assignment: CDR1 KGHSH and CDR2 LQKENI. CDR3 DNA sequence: TGTGCCAGCTCACCATCCGGGGCTGCGAGCTCCTACGAGCAGTACTTC. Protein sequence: CASSPSGAASSYEQYF.

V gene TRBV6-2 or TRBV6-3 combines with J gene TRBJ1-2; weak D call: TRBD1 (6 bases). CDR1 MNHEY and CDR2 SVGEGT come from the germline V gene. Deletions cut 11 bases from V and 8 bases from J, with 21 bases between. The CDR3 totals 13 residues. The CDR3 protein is CAQRGTALRGYTF. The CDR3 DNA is TGTGCCCAGAGGGGGACCGCTCTAAGGGGCTACACCTTC.

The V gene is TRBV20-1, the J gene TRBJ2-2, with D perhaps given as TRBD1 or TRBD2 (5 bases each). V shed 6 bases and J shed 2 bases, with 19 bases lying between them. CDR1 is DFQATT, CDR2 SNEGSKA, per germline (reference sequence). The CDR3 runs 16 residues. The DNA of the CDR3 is TGCAGTGCCCCCTCTCCGGGACGTACTAACACCGGGGAGCTGTTTTTT. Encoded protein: CSAPSPGRTNTGELFF.

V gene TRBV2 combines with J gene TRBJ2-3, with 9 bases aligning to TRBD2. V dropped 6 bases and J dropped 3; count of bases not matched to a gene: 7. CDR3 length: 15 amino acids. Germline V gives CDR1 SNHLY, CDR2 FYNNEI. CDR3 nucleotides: TGTGCCAGCAGGGGGACCCTAGCGGGGACAGATACGCAGTATTTT. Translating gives CASRGTLAGTDTQYF.